The clone carrying this T cell receptor beta chain was recorded only once. Its antigen is unidentified. This sample stems from a study of T cell responses to AZD1222 COVID-19 vaccine. Whole-study results and caveats: Only a handful of AZD1222 recipients, six or seven in all, had baseline seropositivity. Vaccine-related CD4 TCRs covered spike, predominating at 160-218 and 743-854. Spike-specific TCR breadth and depth went up after people got two AZD1222 doses.

Assay used: immunoSEQ multiplex PCR; TCRdb lists only in-frame clones, some missing. This sample has over 75,000 clones, with roughly 89% found just once. Germline V CDR1 and CDR2: MGHRA, YSYEKL. The CDR3 sequence is 15 residues long. Trimming took 0 bases from V and 2 from J, leaving 11 bases between them. The chain couples TRBV4-1 to TRBJ2-7, with a possible D match to TRBD2 (5 bases). The sample was peripheral blood, taken on day 0 of AZD1222 vaccination. The receptor comes from an adult in good health. Here the CDR3 reads CASSQERAGAYEQYF. In DNA form, the CDR3 reads TGCGCCAGCAGCCAAGAGAGGGCCGGGGCCTACGAGCAGTACTTC.